This T cell receptor beta chain originates from a study of blood T cell repertoires in COVID-19. Whole-study context: Samples came from the United States, Italy and Spain, spanning acute and convalescent COVID-19. The cDNA or gDNA used as material had been derived from T cells, B-cell-depleted T cells, or PBMCs.

In the study's own analysis: Reference gene primer amplification gave estimated nucleated cell counts. Repertoires were generated with immunoSEQ multiplex PCR, while TCRdb's copy carries only in-frame clones and drops some. The V and J calls and clone size were taken over from that table, and D and trimming were inferred from the DNA. The repertoire includes 250,000 to 350,000 clones, about 80% of them detected once, and 15% to 18% sits in the top ten. Germline values: CDR1 KGHSH, CDR2 LQKENI. Trimming removed 1 base from V and 0 bases from J, with 8 bases in between. The CDR3 contains 15 residues. Patients from Seattle were sampled longitudinally, starting during active infection.

This TCR derives from a person aged 65-85 years with COVID-19, enrolled during active disease. The chain carries TRBV18 and TRBJ2-3; D gene unclear. The sequenced sample consisted of peripheral blood. CDR3 loop: CASSPRVGSTDTQYF. CDR3 in DNA: TGTGCCAGCTCACCACGGGTCGGGAGCACAGATACGCAGTATTTT.